The 29 T cell receptor beta chains listed next were all sequenced from one sample in a study of cytomegalovirus exposure and HLA in healthy donors (dated by TCRdb to about 2017). Library creation used the immunoSEQ multiplex PCR assay. TCRdb retrieved this table from immuneACCESS and kept in-frame rearrangements only. Not all clones are present; in checked studies, unresolved V genes account for under half, and no reason is known for the remainder. The sample profile shows under 200,000 clones; over 85% of them were found once. The top ten clonotypes cover 3.5% to 4.5% of the sample. Sequenced material: PBMCs. The receptors originated from a man aged 18 to 35 in good health and CMV-seropositive.

The chain recombines TRBV18 with TRBJ2-3; TRBD2 is a possible D gene (5 bases). This CDR3 comprises 15 residues. Between the trimmed V and J ends, which lost 6 bases and 1 base, there was a span of 14 bases. Germline V gene lookup returns CDR1 KGHSH and CDR2 LQKENI. CDR3 protein: CASSSGRTRTDTQYF. The CDR3 nucleotides are TGTGCCAGCTCCTCCGGGCGGACTCGCACAGATACGCAGTATTTT.

The gene calls are TRBV6-5 and TRBJ1-4, with 9 bases identical to TRBD1. This CDR3 comprises 15 residues. Germline V gene data show CDR1 as MNHEY and CDR2 as SVGAGI. V shed 0 bases and J 8 bases; nucleotides not matched to a gene: 4. For the CDR3, the DNA is TGTGCCAGCAGTTACTCGGACAGGGGTTCCGAAAAACTGTTTTTT. This sequence encodes CASSYSDRGSEKLFF.

The table lists this clone with a count of one. This rearrangement joins TRBV11-2 to TRBJ1-3; TRBD1 matches 9 bases. J gave up 1 base and V 6 bases, and 10 bases lay outside the gene matches. The germline CDR1 and CDR2 sequences are SGHAT and FQNNGV. CDR3 size: 17 residues. For the CDR3, the DNA is TGTGCCAGCAGTTCCGGGACAGGGTCTTTTTCTGGAAACACCATATATTTT. This encodes CASSSGTGSFSGNTIYF.

This CDR3 is CASSADTGTSFREQFF. The CDR3, as DNA: TGTGCCAGCAGCGCAGACACCGGGACTAGCTTTCGGGAGCAGTTCTTC. This chain links TRBV9 with TRBJ2-1, with TRBD2 identical over 9 bases. The CDR3 is 16 residues long. Per the germline V gene, CDR1 is SGDLS and CDR2 is YYNGEE. V lost 3 bases to trimming and J lost 10 bases; unmatched junction nucleotides: 14. The variable domain in full, completed from reference TRBV9 and TRBJ2-1, reads DSGVTQTPKHLITATGQRVTLRCSPRSGDLSVYWYQQSLDQGLQFLIQYYNGEERAKGNILERFSAQQFPDLHSELNLSSLELGDSALYFCASSADTGTSFREQFFGPGTRLTVL.

This clone came up once. The chain combines TRBV11-2 with TRBJ2-1; D is perhaps TRBD2 (5 bases). Germline V gene sequence: CDR1 SGHAT, CDR2 FQNNGV. The CDR3 sequence is 13 residues long. V lost 0 bases and J 14 bases, leaving 14 bases between the germline ends. CDR3 sequence (DNA): TGTGCCAGCAGCTTAGATCGAACCGGGATTAAGTTCTTC. Its translation: CASSLDRTGIKFF.

This chain links TRBV7-3 with TRBJ2-5; 10 bases agree with TRBD2. This CDR3 is built from 15 residues. The germline CDR1 and CDR2 sequences are SGHTA and FQGTGA. V was clipped by 3 bases and J by 4 bases; unmatched bases: 5. The CDR3 reads CASSLSSGSGETQYF. The DNA for the CDR3 is TGTGCCAGCAGCTTGTCTAGCGGGAGTGGAGAGACCCAGTACTTC. The full variable domain, completed using reference TRBV7-3 and TRBJ2-5, is GAGVSQTPSNKVTEKGKYVELRCDPISGHTALYWYRQSLGQGPEFLIYFQGTGAADDSGLPNDRFFAVRPEGSVSTLKIQRTERGDSAVYLCASSLSSGSGETQYFGPGTRLLVL.

The V gene is TRBV28, the J gene TRBJ1-2, with D possibly TRBD1 on 6 matching bases. Germline V gives CDR1 MDHEN, CDR2 SYDVKM. Trimming shortened V by 5 bases and J by 4 bases, and 11 bases separated the two germline ends. The CDR3 spans 13 residues. The CDR3 DNA follows: TGTGCCAGCAGTCCAGACAGGTTCTATGGCTACACCTTC. As protein: CASSPDRFYGYTF.

The rearrangement links TRBV28 to TRBJ2-7, with D maybe TRBD1 (6 bases). The V gene lost 7 bases and the J gene lost 0 bases, with 13 bases spanning the gap. CDR1 MDHEN and CDR2 SYDVKM come from the germline V gene. CDR3 length: 14 residues. The DNA for the CDR3 is TGTGCCAGCATGGAACACAGGGTCTCCTACGAGCAGTACTTC. Its translation is CASMEHRVSYEQYF.

This chain joins TRBV28 and TRBJ2-1, with 9 nucleotides matching TRBD2. J gave up 9 bases and V 7 bases, and 13 bases lay outside the gene matches. Germline assignment: CDR1 MDHEN and CDR2 SYDVKM. The CDR3 spans 15 residues. Written as DNA, the CDR3 is TGTGCCAGCACCTTGATGGCGGGAGGGCCGATTGAGCAGTTCTTC. Protein: CASTLMAGGPIEQFF.

V gene TRBV5-6 combines with J gene TRBJ2-5, with D possibly being TRBD2 (6 bases). This CDR3 contains 16 residues. Germline CDR1 reads SGHDT; CDR2 reads YYEEEE. The V end was cut by 4 bases, the J end by 3 bases, with 19 bases between. The CDR3 protein is CASSPLHGRREETQYF. In DNA, the CDR3 is TGTGCCAGCAGCCCCCTTCATGGCAGGAGGGAAGAGACCCAGTACTTC. The full variable domain, with the rest looked up from reference TRBV5-6 and TRBJ2-5, is DAGVTQSPTHLIKTRGQQVTLRCSPKSGHDTVSWYQQALGQGPQFIFQYYEEEERQRGNFPDRFSGHQFPNYSSELNVNALLLGDSALYLCASSPLHGRREETQYFGPGTRLLVL.

The chain employs TRBV28 and TRBJ2-2, with 7 bases that match TRBD2. Germline V gene sequence: CDR1 MDHEN, CDR2 SYDVKM. The CDR3 spans 15 residues. The V gene end was trimmed by 3 bases and the J gene end by 0 bases; junction bases not matched to a gene: 1. CDR3 protein: CASSFLAANTGELFF. The CDR3, as DNA: TGTGCCAGCAGTTTCCTAGCGGCGAACACCGGGGAGCTGTTTTTT. Full variable domain (missing parts from reference TRBV28 and TRBJ2-2): DVKVTQSSRYLVKRTGEKVFLECVQDMDHENMFWYRQDPGLGLRLIYFSYDVKMKEKGDIPEGYSVSREKKERFSLILESASTNQTSMYLCASSFLAANTGELFFGEGSRLTVL.

The chain couples TRBV5-6 to TRBJ2-3, with D tentatively TRBD2 (5 bases). The CDR3 runs to 15 residues. CDR1 is SGHDT, CDR2 YYEEEE, per germline. V lost 1 base, J lost 0 bases, and 9 bases lay in between. The CDR3 nucleotides are TGTGCCAGCAGCTTGACTAGGACTAGCACAGATACGCAGTATTTT. Residues: CASSLTRTSTDTQYF.

This chain links TRBV11-3 with TRBJ2-1, with 9 bases identical to TRBD1. Germline assignment: CDR1 SGHNT and CDR2 YENEEA. The CDR3 contains 16 residues. Losses at the gene ends were 5 bases for V and 0 bases for J; bases not matched to a gene: 5. CDR3 residues: CASSPLTGGSYNEQFF. CDR3 DNA sequence: TGTGCCAGCAGCCCACTGACAGGGGGCTCCTACAATGAGCAGTTCTTC.

This rearrangement joins TRBV6-6 to TRBJ2-2; a possible D gene is TRBD2 (6 bases). Trimming removed 6 bases from V and 3 bases from J, with 17 bases in between. Per germline, CDR1 MNHNY and CDR2 SVGAGI (reference sequence). The CDR3 consists of 16 residues. The CDR3: CASSPRIAEYTGELFF. The CDR3 DNA follows: TGTGCCAGCAGCCCGAGAATAGCGGAGTACACCGGGGAGCTGTTTTTT.

The chain carries TRBV2 and TRBJ2-5; D remains unclear. The V and J ends lost 3 bases and 1 base respectively, with 9 bases between them. The CDR3 contains 14 residues. CDR1 is SNHLY and CDR2 is FYNNEI in the germline V gene. The CDR3 here is CASSDVRVQETQYF. The CDR3 DNA sequence: TGTGCCAGCAGTGATGTGCGTGTCCAAGAGACCCAGTACTTC.

The V and J genes are TRBV28 and TRBJ2-7, with TRBD2 matching 7 bases. Germline loops: CDR1 MDHEN, CDR2 SYDVKM. This CDR3 spans 14 amino acids. The junction had 4 bases not matched to a gene; V was cut back by 3 bases and J by 2 bases. The CDR3 here is CASSFGGGPYEQYF. The CDR3 region has the DNA TGTGCCAGCAGTTTTGGGGGGGGACCCTACGAGCAGTACTTC.

This clone was seen only once. The chain is built from TRBV15 and TRBJ2-5; the match to TRBD2 covers 14 bases. The trim removed 5 bases at V and 5 bases at J, leaving 7 bases unmatched. This CDR3 has 16 residues. Germline V gives CDR1 LNHNV, CDR2 YYDKDF (reference sequence). The CDR3 here is CATSRGLAGVGETQYF. DNA of the CDR3: TGTGCCACCAGCCGGGGACTAGCGGGAGTAGGGGAGACCCAGTACTTC.

The CDR3 spells CASSRDNNEQFF. The CDR3 nucleotides are TGCGCCAGCAGCCGGGACAACAATGAGCAGTTCTTC. The chain links TRBV5-1 to TRBJ2-1; possible D gene TRBD1, 6 bases. In germline, CDR1 is SGHRS, CDR2 YFSETQ. V shed 4 bases and J shed 5 bases, with 7 bases lying between them. CDR3 length: 12 residues.

The J gene is TRBJ2-2, the V gene TRBV7-8; TRBD2 matches 13 bases. CDR1 and CDR2 from the germline V gene are SGHVS and FQNEAQ. The trim removed 4 bases at V and 7 bases at J, leaving 12 bases unmatched. This CDR3 region has 18 residues. CDR3 bases: TGTGCCAGCAGCTCTTCCGGACTAGCGGGAGCCGAGGGCGGGGAGCTGTTTTTT. Its protein is CASSSSGLAGAEGGELFF.

The chain carries TRBV2 and TRBJ2-2; D not certain. Germline V lookup: CDR1 SNHLY, CDR2 FYNNEI. The CDR3 contains 12 residues. The V and J ends lost 1 base and 11 bases respectively, with 8 bases between them. CDR3 residues: CASSEGGFELFF. Here the CDR3 DNA reads TGTGCCAGCAGTGAAGGCGGATTTGAGCTGTTTTTT.

This clone was recorded once. The CDR3 here is CASSLVVGGSGDTQYF. The CDR3 coding sequence is TGTGCCAGCAGCTTAGTAGTTGGCGGGAGCGGGGATACGCAGTATTTT. This rearrangement joins TRBV7-2 to TRBJ2-3; 7 bases line up with TRBD2. This CDR3 spans 16 amino acids. Germline V lookup: CDR1 SGHTA, CDR2 FQGNSA. V lost 1 base, J lost 6 bases, and 10 bases stayed unmatched.

The chain combines TRBV5-6 with TRBJ1-4; D remains unclear. The germline CDR1 and CDR2 sequences are SGHDT and YYEEEE. This CDR3 region has 12 residues. V gave up 4 bases and J gave up 8 bases, with 9 bases separating them. The CDR3, as DNA: TGTGCCAGCAGCCGAGCCCCAGAAAAACTGTTTTTT. Translating it yields CASSRAPEKLFF.

This clone appeared once. J is TRBJ2-1 and V is TRBV19; 11 bases are shared with TRBD2. The germline V gene encodes CDR1 LNHDA and CDR2 SQIVND (reference sequence). CDR3 size: 15 residues. V lost 7 bases to trimming and J lost 3 bases; unmatched junction nucleotides: 5. The CDR3 sequence: CASMKGLAGYNEQFF. Written as DNA, the CDR3 is TGTGCCAGTATGAAAGGACTAGCGGGCTACAATGAGCAGTTCTTC.

The chain couples TRBV10-3 to TRBJ1-2; D is unclear. Trimming shortened V by 5 bases and J by 6 bases, and 10 bases separated the two germline ends. This CDR3 is 12 amino acids long. Per the germline V gene, CDR1 is ENHRY and CDR2 is SYGVKD. Here the CDR3 reads CAISYRADGYTF. CDR3 DNA: TGTGCCATCAGTTACAGAGCCGATGGCTACACCTTC.

The V call is TRBV4-1, the J call TRBJ2-7, with D tentatively TRBD2 (5 bases). The V end lost 2 bases, the J end lost 5 bases, and 16 bases lay between the germline ends. This CDR3 is built from 15 residues. Germline values: CDR1 MGHRA, CDR2 YSYEKL. The CDR3: CASSQFTSEDNEQYF. As DNA, the CDR3 is TGCGCCAGCAGCCAATTCACGTCGGAGGATAACGAGCAGTACTTC.

The chain uses TRBV11-3 and TRBJ1-4; TRBD1 matches 9 bases. The CDR3 is 15 residues long. Trimming at V came to 1 base and at J to 8 bases, leaving 5 bases not matched to a gene. CDR1 and CDR2 (germline): SGHNT, YENEEA. CDR3 nucleotide sequence: TGTGCCAGCAGCTTAGGGTCTGGGACAGGGGAAAAACTGTTTTTT. This translates into CASSLGSGTGEKLFF.

V and J are TRBV19 and TRBJ1-5; the match to TRBD1 covers 7 bases. The V and J ends lost 4 bases and 9 bases, in that order; junction bases with no gene match: 6. This CDR3 spans 13 amino acids. Germline V CDR1 and CDR2: LNHDA, SQIVND (reference sequence). This chain's CDR3 is CASSTGGGLPQHF. The DNA of the CDR3 is TGTGCCAGTAGTACAGGGGGAGGTCTGCCCCAGCATTTT.

The chain has TRBV9 and TRBJ2-3, with TRBD2 identical over 11 bases. The J segment lost 2 bases and the V segment lost 4 bases, leaving 6 bases of the junction unmatched. The CDR3 loop spans 16 amino acids. Germline V gives CDR1 SGDLS, CDR2 YYNGEE. As DNA, the CDR3 is TGTGCCAGCAGCCCCTCGGGACTAGCGGTCACAGATACGCAGTATTTT. This sequence encodes CASSPSGLAVTDTQYF.

This clone has a single count. This sequence joins TRBV7-3 and TRBJ2-5; possible D gene TRBD2, 6 bases. CDR3 length: 14 residues. Germline-derived CDR1 and CDR2 are SGHTA and FQGTGA. V was shortened by 2 bases and J by 1 base, with 8 bases between the two germline ends. The CDR3 loop reads CASSLGGFQETQYF. CDR3 DNA sequence: TGTGCCAGCAGCTTAGGAGGGTTCCAAGAGACCCAGTACTTC.